The clone carrying this T cell receptor beta chain occurred once. This entry comes from a study of blood T cell repertoires in COVID-19. Looking at the study overall: The United States, Italy and Spain were the sources of the acute and convalescent COVID-19 samples. Sources were T cells, B-cell-depleted T cells, or PBMCs; the material itself was cDNA or gDNA.

This CDR3 region has 15 residues. Germline CDR1 reads MGHRA; CDR2 reads YSYEKL. Trimming took 3 bases from V and 5 from J, leaving 15 bases between them. In the original processing: Nucleated cell number was recorded as an estimate derived from reference gene primer amplification. The protocol was immunoSEQ multiplex PCR, while the TCRdb copy is restricted to in-frame clones and leaves out a portion. Clone size and the V and J calls come from that table; the DNA yielded D and trimming. The repertoire holds about 120,000 clones, with roughly 89% as singletons. The TCR was taken from a woman between 45 and 65 years old with acute or convalescent COVID-19. The chain combines TRBV4-1 with TRBJ2-3; D is undetermined. The sequenced sample was peripheral blood. CDR3 DNA sequence: TGCGCCAGCAGCCACCGTAGGAGTGGATTAGATACGCAGTATTTT. Its translation: CASSHRRSGLDTQYF.